This TCR beta chain was profiled in a study of cytomegalovirus exposure and HLA in healthy donors. Study-level points and caveats: A prior analysis recorded that most TCR beta V segments were productive about 90% or about 30% of the time.

Comment on this clone: Its antigen remains unidentified.

PCR was performed using 60 Vbeta and 13 Jbeta primers. The method was immunoSEQ multiplex PCR; TCRdb's version includes in-frame clones alone and lacks a portion of them. Of about 200,000 clones listed, over 75% are singletons. Sequencing input: PBMCs. This clonotype was sampled from a girl aged 2 to 10 in good health and CMV-seronegative.

The chain's CDR3 is CASSLPQGQGSYEQYF. The CDR3 DNA reads as TGTGCCAGCAGCTTGCCCCAGGGACAGGGCTCGTACGAGCAGTACTTC. This chain joins TRBV7-9 and TRBJ2-7, with 9 bases matching TRBD1. Germline lookup yields CDR1 SEHNR and CDR2 FQNEAQ (reference sequence). CDR3 length: 16 amino acids. Germline trimming cut 3 bases from V and 4 bases from J; bases unmatched to any gene: 10.